The entry that follows covers one T cell receptor (beta chain) sequence. The data are from a study of blood T cell repertoires in COVID-19. Overall study context: PBMCs, B-cell-depleted T cells, or T cells were the source of the cDNA or gDNA that made up the material.

Some clones are missing from TCRdb's copy, which holds only in-frame ones; the method was immunoSEQ multiplex PCR. The profile shows 150,000 or so clones, 70% to 80% of them singletons. CDR1 is SGHNT, CDR2 YYREEE, per germline (reference sequence). With 0 bases removed from V and 2 bases from J, the gap between germline ends came to 8 bases. CDR3 size: 14 residues. Material for sequencing was peripheral blood. This rearrangement joins TRBV5-4 to TRBJ2-5; D is perhaps TRBD2 (5 bases). This TCR was recovered from a woman in her 70s with COVID-19, enrolled during active disease. The CDR3 coding sequence is TGTGCCAGCAGCTTGGGGACGGGGCAAGAGACCCAGTACTTC. Protein: CASSLGTGQETQYF.